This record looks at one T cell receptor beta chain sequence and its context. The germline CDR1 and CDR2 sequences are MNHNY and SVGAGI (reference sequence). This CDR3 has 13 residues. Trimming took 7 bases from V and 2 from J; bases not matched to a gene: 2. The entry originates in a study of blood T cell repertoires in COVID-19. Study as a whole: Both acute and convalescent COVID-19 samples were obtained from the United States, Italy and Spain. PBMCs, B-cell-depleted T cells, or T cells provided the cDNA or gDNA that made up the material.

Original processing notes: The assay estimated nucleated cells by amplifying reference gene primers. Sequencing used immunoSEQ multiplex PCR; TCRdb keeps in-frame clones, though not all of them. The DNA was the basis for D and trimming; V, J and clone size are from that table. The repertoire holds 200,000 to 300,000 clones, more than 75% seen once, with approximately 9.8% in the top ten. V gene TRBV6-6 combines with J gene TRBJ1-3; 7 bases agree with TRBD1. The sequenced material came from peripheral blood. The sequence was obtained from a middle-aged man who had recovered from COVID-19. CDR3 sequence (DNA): TGTGCCAGCAATCAGGGGGCTGGAAACACCATATATTTT. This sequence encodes CASNQGAGNTIYF.